This TCR beta chain derives from a study of CD8 T cells in Susac syndrome. Random hexamers were used to reverse transcribe an amount of about 0.45 to 1 ug RNA. Multiplex PCR with immunoSEQ amplified the TCR beta CDR3 across 54 Vbeta and 13 Jbeta. TCRdb used MiXCR to reprocess the immunoSEQ multiplex PCR reads, holding one entry per CDR3 protein. The data contain 150,000 to 160,000 distinct CDR3 sequences, roughly 94% of them singletons. CDR1 is LNHDA, CDR2 SQIVND, per germline (reference sequence). J lost 5 bases, V lost 5 bases, and 6 bases had no gene match. The CDR3 totals 14 residues. This chain joins TRBV19 and TRBJ1-1; 9 nucleotides agree with TRBD1. The sequence was collected from a human donor with multiple sclerosis. The specimen was CD8+ T cells from PBMCs. The CDR3 DNA sequence: TGTGCCAGTAGTCTGGGACAGGGCCGGACTGAAGCTTTCTTT. This encodes CASSLGQGRTEAFF.